This entry lists 6 T cell receptor beta chains sequenced from one sample in a study of molecular identifiers for immune sequencing clone quantification. Using its own MiXCR run on the PCR reads, TCRdb lists one record per CDR3 protein. The top ten hold around 0.8% of the sample, which has 490,000 or so distinct CDR3 sequences, roughly 26% seen once. The sequenced material came from naive CD8+ T cells from blood, with Jurkat cell RNA spiked in. Subset meaning: FACS-sorted CD8+CD4-CCR7+CD45RA+ naive T cells. The receptors derive from a human donor in good health. Some libraries in this study had Jurkat cell RNA spiked in.

This chain joins TRBV20-1 and TRBJ2-1; the match to TRBD2 covers 7 bases. This CDR3 comprises 12 residues. With V trimmed by 6 bases and J by 8 bases, 7 bases remained unmatched. CDR1 is DFQATT, CDR2 SNEGSKA, per germline (reference sequence). This chain's CDR3 is CSATMAGDEQFF. The CDR3 DNA is TGCAGTGCCACCATGGCGGGGGATGAGCAGTTCTTC.

With regard to this clonotype: A much larger clone lies a single base off, so this may be a read error. In nucleotides, the CDR3 is TGTGCCAGCAGCTCCGGCCTTCTCACTGGGGCCAACGTCCTGACTTTC. This encodes CASSSGLLTGANVLTF. The rearrangement uses TRBV7-6 and TRBJ2-6; the D is unclear. V was pared by 4 bases and J by 2 bases, with 12 bases between. Germline V gives CDR1 SGHVS, CDR2 FNYEAQ. This CDR3 spans 16 amino acids.

This clonotype was detected only a few times. V and J are TRBV12-3 or TRBV12-4 and TRBJ2-3, with 7 nucleotides matching TRBD1. V lost 5 bases, J lost 7 bases, and 12 bases stayed unmatched. This CDR3 has 15 residues. CDR3 sequence reads: CASSAHGQEGNTQYF. DNA for the CDR3: TGTGCCAGCAGTGCTCATGGACAGGAAGGCAATACGCAGTATTTT.

The chain recombines TRBV29-1 with TRBJ2-1, with D tentatively TRBD1 or TRBD2 (5 bases each). This CDR3 region has 13 residues. V lost 1 base and J lost 1, with 5 bases in between. CDR1 SQVTM and CDR2 ANQGSEA come from the germline V gene. CDR3 amino acids: CSVEGGSYNEQFF. CDR3 coding DNA: TGCAGCGTTGAAGGGGGGTCCTACAATGAGCAGTTCTTC.

A few counts support this clonotype. The chain links TRBV7-9 to TRBJ2-5, with 7 bases that match TRBD2. With V trimmed by 5 bases and J by 2 bases, 5 bases remained unmatched. Germline V gives CDR1 SEHNR, CDR2 FQNEAQ (reference sequence). The CDR3 sequence is 14 residues long. CDR3 residues: CASSRAGSQETQYF. The CDR3 DNA reads as TGTGCCAGCAGCCGAGCGGGGAGTCAAGAGACCCAGTACTTC.

This clonotype was seen ten or more times. The chain combines TRBV6-5 with TRBJ2-1; 10 nucleotides align to TRBD1. This CDR3 is 15 amino acids long. The V and J ends lost 5 bases and 5 bases, in that order; junction bases with no gene match: 6. Germline lookup yields CDR1 MNHEY and CDR2 SVGAGI. CDR3 in amino acids: CASSPGQGFDNEQFF. DNA for the CDR3: TGTGCCAGCAGTCCGGGACAGGGGTTCGACAATGAGCAGTTCTTC.